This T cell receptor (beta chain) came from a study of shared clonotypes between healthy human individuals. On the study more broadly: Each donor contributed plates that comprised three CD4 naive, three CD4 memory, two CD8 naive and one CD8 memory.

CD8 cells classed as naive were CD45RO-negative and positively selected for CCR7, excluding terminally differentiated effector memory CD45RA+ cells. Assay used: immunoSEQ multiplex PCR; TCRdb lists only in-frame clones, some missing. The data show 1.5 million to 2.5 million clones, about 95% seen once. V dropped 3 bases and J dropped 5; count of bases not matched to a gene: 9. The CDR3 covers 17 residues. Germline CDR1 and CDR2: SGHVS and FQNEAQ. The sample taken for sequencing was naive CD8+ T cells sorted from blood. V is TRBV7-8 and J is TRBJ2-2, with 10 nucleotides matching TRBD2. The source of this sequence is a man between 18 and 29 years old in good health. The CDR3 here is CASSFPSGRANTGELFF. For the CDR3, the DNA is TGTGCCAGCAGCTTCCCGAGCGGGAGGGCCAATACCGGGGAGCTGTTTTTT. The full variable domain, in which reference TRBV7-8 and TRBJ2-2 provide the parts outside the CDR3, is GAGVSQSPRYKVAKRGQDVALRCDPISGHVSLFWYQQALGQGPEFLTYFQNEAQLDKSGLPSDRFFAERPEGSVSTLKIQRTQQEDSAVYLCASSFPSGRANTGELFFGEGSRLTVL.